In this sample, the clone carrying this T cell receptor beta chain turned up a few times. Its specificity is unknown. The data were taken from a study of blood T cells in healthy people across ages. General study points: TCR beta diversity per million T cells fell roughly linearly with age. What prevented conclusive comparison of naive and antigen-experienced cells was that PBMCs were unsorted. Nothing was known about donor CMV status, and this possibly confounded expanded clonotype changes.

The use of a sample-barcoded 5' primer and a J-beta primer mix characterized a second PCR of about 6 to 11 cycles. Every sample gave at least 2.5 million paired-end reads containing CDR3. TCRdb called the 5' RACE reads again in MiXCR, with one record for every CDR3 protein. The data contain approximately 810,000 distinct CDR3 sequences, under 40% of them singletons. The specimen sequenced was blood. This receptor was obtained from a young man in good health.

The CDR3 region has the DNA TGCGCCAGCAGCTTTGGCGGGGGGTACACCGGGGAGCTGTTTTTT. Residues: CASSFGGGYTGELFF. The chain carries TRBV5-1 and TRBJ2-2; 8 nucleotides match TRBD2. The germline gives CDR1 SGHRS, CDR2 YFSETQ. The CDR3 totals 15 residues. After removal of 2 bases from V and 3 bases from J, the junction contained 3 bases not matched to a gene.